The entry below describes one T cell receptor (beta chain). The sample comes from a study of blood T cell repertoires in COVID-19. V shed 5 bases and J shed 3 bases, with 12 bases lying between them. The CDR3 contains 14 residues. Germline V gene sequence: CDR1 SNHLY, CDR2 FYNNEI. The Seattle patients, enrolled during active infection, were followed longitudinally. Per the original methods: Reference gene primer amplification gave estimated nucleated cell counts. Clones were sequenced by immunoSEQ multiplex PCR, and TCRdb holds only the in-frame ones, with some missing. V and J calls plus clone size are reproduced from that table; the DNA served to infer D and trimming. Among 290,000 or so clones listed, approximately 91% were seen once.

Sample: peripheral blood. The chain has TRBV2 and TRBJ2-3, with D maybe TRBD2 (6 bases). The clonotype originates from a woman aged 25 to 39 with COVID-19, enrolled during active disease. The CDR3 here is CASSFRDSTDTQYF. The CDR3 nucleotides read TGTGCCAGCAGTTTCCGGGACTCAACAGATACGCAGTATTTT.